The 13 T cell receptor beta chains below all came from one sample that was sequenced in a study of T cell responses to AZD1222 COVID-19 vaccine. TCRdb's table, derived via immunoSEQ multiplex PCR, lists solely in-frame clones and lacks some. The profile covers about 94,000 clones, with 70% to 90% appearing a single time and about 14% taken by the ten largest. The source material was peripheral blood, sampled on day 0 of AZD1222 vaccination. Receptors originate from an adult in good health.

This clone was found once. This chain links TRBV5-1 with TRBJ1-2; unclear D gene. CDR3 length: 15 amino acids. The germline V gene has CDR1 SGHRS and CDR2 YFSETQ. Trimming took off 9 bases at V and 0 bases at J, with 18 bases between the two ends. This CDR3 is CATSWEGNTNYGYTF. The CDR3 DNA sequence: TGCGCCACCAGTTGGGAAGGAAACACTAACTATGGCTACACCTTC.

This chain connects TRBV29-1 to TRBJ1-1; 7 bases align to TRBD1. The CDR3 contains 14 residues. The V gene's germline CDR1 is SQVTM and CDR2 ANQGSEA. V was clipped by 7 bases and J by 1 base; unmatched bases: 9. The CDR3 sequence is CSAGQGQQNTEAFF. The CDR3 nucleotides are TGCAGCGCTGGTCAGGGACAGCAGAACACTGAAGCTTTCTTT.

This CDR3 is CASSLAPQGATTSEQYF. As DNA, the CDR3 is TGCGCCAGCAGCTTGGCCCCACAGGGGGCGACTACTTCCGAGCAGTACTTC. V and J are TRBV5-1 and TRBJ2-7, with TRBD1 identical over 9 bases. The germline V gene encodes CDR1 SGHRS and CDR2 YFSETQ. J was trimmed by 6 bases and V by 0 bases; bases with no gene match: 13. CDR3 size: 17 residues.

V gene TRBV18 combines with J gene TRBJ2-2; tentative D call: TRBD1 (6 bases). The CDR3 runs 15 residues. V shed 1 base and J shed 0 bases, with 6 bases lying between them. Germline CDR1 is KGHSH and CDR2 is LQKENI. In nucleotides, the CDR3 is TGTGCCAGCTCACCACGGACAGCGAACACCGGGGAGCTGTTTTTT. This sequence encodes CASSPRTANTGELFF. The full variable domain, rest sourced from reference TRBV18 and TRBJ2-2, is NAGVMQNPRHLVRRRGQEARLRCSPMKGHSHVYWYRQLPEEGLKFMVYLQKENIIDESGMPKERFSAEFPKEGPSILRIQQVVRGDSAAYFCASSPRTANTGELFFGEGSRLTVL.

This sequence joins TRBV2 and TRBJ2-7, with no clear D. The germline V gene has CDR1 SNHLY and CDR2 FYNNEI. The V gene lost 4 bases and the J gene lost 3 bases, with 10 bases spanning the gap. The CDR3 extends over 13 amino acids. The CDR3 is CASSGVGVYEQYF. The CDR3 DNA is TGTGCCAGCAGTGGAGTGGGTGTCTACGAGCAGTACTTC.

The rearrangement links TRBV11-1 to TRBJ2-7; D ambiguous. CDR1 is SGHAT and CDR2 is FQDESV in the germline V gene (reference sequence). The V gene lost 6 bases and the J gene lost 0 bases, with 15 bases spanning the gap. The CDR3 length is 15 residues. CDR3 loop: CASRHWPSDSYEQYF. The CDR3 DNA sequence: TGTGCCAGCAGGCACTGGCCCAGCGACTCCTACGAGCAGTACTTC.

This rearrangement joins TRBV24-1 to TRBJ2-1; D call uncertain. V was clipped by 0 bases and J by 12 bases, with 5 bases between them. Germline V gene data show CDR1 as KGHDR and CDR2 as SFDVKD. CDR3 length equals 11 residues. The CDR3 spells CATSDLGSQFF. CDR3 bases: TGTGCCACCAGTGATTTGGGGTCGCAGTTCTTC.

This clone has just one count. The chain has TRBV18 and TRBJ2-7; 9 bases match TRBD1. Germline V gene sequence: CDR1 KGHSH, CDR2 LQKENI. J lost 4 bases, V lost 3 bases, and 7 bases had no gene match. CDR3 length: 15 amino acids. DNA of the CDR3: TGTGCCAGCTCACCCAACAGGGGGCCGAGTTACGAGCAGTACTTC. This sequence encodes CASSPNRGPSYEQYF.

V usage is TRBV9 and J usage is TRBJ1-6; D is possibly TRBD1 (5 bases). The V gene's germline CDR1 is SGDLS and CDR2 YYNGEE. Trimming stripped 0 bases from V and 4 bases from J, with 8 bases between. This CDR3 has 15 residues. The CDR3 sequence is CASSVGGAYNSPLHF. The CDR3 DNA is TGTGCCAGCAGCGTAGGGGGCGCGTATAATTCACCCCTCCACTTT. The full variable domain, in which reference TRBV9 and TRBJ1-6 provide the parts outside the CDR3, is DSGVTQTPKHLITATGQRVTLRCSPRSGDLSVYWYQQSLDQGLQFLIQYYNGEERAKGNILERFSAQQFPDLHSELNLSSLELGDSALYFCASSVGGAYNSPLHFGNGTRLTVT.

This chain links TRBV18 with TRBJ2-3, with D maybe TRBD2 (5 bases). V lost 0 bases and J lost 5, with 6 bases in between. CDR3 size: 13 residues. CDR1 and CDR2 from the germline V gene are KGHSH and LQKENI. CDR3 amino acids: CASSPPGRDTQYF. CDR3 nucleotide sequence: TGTGCCAGCTCACCACCGGGGAGAGATACGCAGTATTTT.

This chain links TRBV14 with TRBJ2-7; D not resolved. The CDR3 is 14 amino acids. V dropped 0 bases and J dropped 3 bases, with 9 bases sitting between them. The germline gives CDR1 SGHDN, CDR2 FVKESK. In DNA, the CDR3 is TGTGCCAGCAGCCAAGATGCGGCCAGCTACGAGCAGTACTTC. Protein product: CASSQDAASYEQYF.

The V call is TRBV19, the J call TRBJ1-5; D possibly corresponds to TRBD1 (5 bases). The CDR3 spans 16 residues. Germline V gene data show CDR1 as LNHDA and CDR2 as SQIVND (reference sequence). V was cut by 5 bases and J by 1 base, with 15 bases left in between. This CDR3 reads CASSPWGVLSNQPQHF. CDR3 bases: TGTGCCAGTAGTCCGTGGGGGGTATTGAGCAATCAGCCCCAGCATTTT.

This chain joins TRBV7-7 and TRBJ2-5, with 14 bases fitting TRBD2. Trimming removed 5 bases from V and 5 bases from J; junction bases left unmatched: 4. The CDR3 runs to 15 residues. Germline V lookup: CDR1 SSHAT, CDR2 FNYEAQ (reference sequence). CDR3 region: CASSPGLAGEETQYF. Here the CDR3 DNA reads TGTGCCAGCAGCCCGGGACTAGCGGGGGAGGAGACCCAGTACTTC.